This entry describes one T cell receptor (beta chain). Its target is unknown. CDR1 is LNHDA, CDR2 SQIVND, per germline (reference sequence). With 5 bases removed from V and 3 bases from J, the gap between germline ends came to 8 bases. The CDR3 length is 12 residues. The protocol was immunoSEQ multiplex PCR, while the TCRdb copy is restricted to in-frame clones and leaves out a portion. The table includes about 64,000 clones, roughly nine tenths detected once. These data are taken from a study of OX40 agonist ivuxolimab in advanced cancers. Study-level background: Ivuxolimab, an agonistic anti-OX40 (CD134) antibody, was given to patients. Each patient was given ivuxolimab into a vein every 2 weeks, at 0.01 to 10 mg/kg. At about 81% male, the cohort had a mean age of approximately 60 years, ranging from about 20 to 79. Whole-study results and caveats: Individuals who were partial responders at 0.1-3.0 mg/kg had clonal expansion that ranked among the lowest.

Specimen: CD4+ or CD8+ T cells sorted from blood, collected in a trial of the OX40 agonist ivuxolimab. The clonotype comes from an adult with an advanced solid tumor such as melanoma, head and neck, liver or kidney cancer. V usage is TRBV19 and J usage is TRBJ2-7; the D gene is possibly TRBD1 (5 bases). CDR3 nucleotides: TGTGCCAGTAGTTCCGACAGCTACGAGCAGTACTTC. Its protein product is CASSSDSYEQYF.